This entry lists 11 T cell receptor beta chains sequenced from one sample in a study of T-cell reconstitution after alpha-beta-depleted transplantation in children. Construction of the TCRbeta library involved unique molecular identifiers. Each CDR3 protein gets one entry after TCRdb re-called the PCR reads with MiXCR. The sample yields more than 200,000 distinct CDR3 sequences, roughly 23% seen once. Sequencing used PBMCs, obtained before TCRalphabeta/CD19-depleted stem cell transplant. The receptors here all came from a girl aged 2-10 years with Fanconi anemia, due to receive a stem cell transplant.

The gene calls are TRBV6-1 and TRBJ2-1, with TRBD1 identical over 7 bases. The germline CDR1 and CDR2 sequences are MNHNS and SASEGT. This CDR3 spans 14 amino acids. The V and J ends lost 6 bases and 4 bases, in that order; junction bases with no gene match: 6. Here the CDR3 reads CASRKDRTYNEQFF. The CDR3 DNA is TGTGCCAGCAGAAAGGACAGGACTTACAATGAGCAGTTCTTC.

In this sample, this clonotype turned up many times. CDR3 residues: CASSLYGRGYEQYF. In DNA form, the CDR3 reads TGTGCCAGCAGCTTATACGGGAGAGGATACGAGCAGTACTTC. J is TRBJ2-7 and V is TRBV7-6; D might be TRBD2 (6 bases). This CDR3 contains 14 residues. V was shortened by 2 bases and J by 4 bases, with 12 bases between the two germline ends. Germline V gives CDR1 SGHVS, CDR2 FNYEAQ.

The chain combines TRBV6-5 with TRBJ2-1; 9 positions agree with TRBD2. The CDR3 covers 16 residues. Germline V gives CDR1 MNHEY, CDR2 SVGAGI. V was clipped by 2 bases and J by 7 bases; unmatched bases: 9. DNA for the CDR3: TGTGCCAGCAGTTACCCCCTAGCGGGGACCAGTAATGAGCAGTTCTTC. Translation gives CASSYPLAGTSNEQFF.

The chain has TRBV29-1 and TRBJ1-2; 7 bases fit TRBD1. Trimming removed 5 bases from V and 3 bases from J; junction bases left unmatched: 6. The CDR3 runs to 13 residues. Germline loops: CDR1 SQVTM, CDR2 ANQGSEA. The chain's CDR3 is CSVQAGGDYGYTF. For the CDR3, the DNA is TGCAGCGTTCAGGCAGGGGGAGACTATGGCTACACCTTC.

This rearrangement joins TRBV7-2 to TRBJ2-5; D possibly corresponds to TRBD2 (5 bases). The CDR3 is made up of 14 amino acids. Germline lookup yields CDR1 SGHTA and CDR2 FQGNSA. Trimming shortened V by 1 base and J by 4 bases, and 10 bases separated the two germline ends. This CDR3 reads CASSLEAVRETQYF. In DNA form, the CDR3 reads TGTGCCAGCAGCTTAGAAGCGGTGAGAGAGACCCAGTACTTC.

The chain has TRBV14 and TRBJ2-7; D possibly corresponds to TRBD1 (6 bases). This CDR3 is built from 14 residues. CDR1 and CDR2 (germline): SGHDN, FVKESK. V shed 8 bases and J shed 3 bases, with 17 bases lying between them. Written as DNA, the CDR3 is TGTGCCAGCTCCCTAACAGGGTCGGGCTACGAGCAGTACTTC. This translates into CASSLTGSGYEQYF.

V usage is TRBV20-1 and J usage is TRBJ2-5, with a weak D call TRBD2 (5 bases). The CDR3 is 12 amino acids. Trimming stripped 3 bases from V and 7 bases from J, with 12 bases between. Germline V gene sequence: CDR1 DFQATT, CDR2 SNEGSKA (reference sequence). CDR3 coding DNA: TGCAGTGCTAGCGGGGTTGGAGGGACCCAGTACTTC. Its translation: CSASGVGGTQYF.

J is TRBJ2-1 and V is TRBV12-3 or TRBV12-4; D is perhaps TRBD1 or TRBD2 (5 bases each). The V end was cut by 6 bases, the J end by 10 bases, with 16 bases between. The CDR3 contains 13 residues. The CDR3 region has the DNA TGTGCCAGCAGCTTCACAGGAGGCGGGGAGCAGTTCTTC. Its translation: CASSFTGGGEQFF.

This clonotype has only one observation. The chain combines TRBV29-1 with TRBJ2-1; TRBD2 aligns across 11 bases. Germline V gene sequence: CDR1 SQVTM, CDR2 ANQGSEA. The CDR3 has 18 amino acids. Trimming removed 1 base from V and 0 bases from J; junction bases left unmatched: 8. In DNA, the CDR3 is TGCAGCGTTGAAGGACTAGCGGGAATCGCGAGCTCCTACAATGAGCAGTTCTTC. It specifies CSVEGLAGIASSYNEQFF.

This clonotype occurred many times. This rearrangement joins TRBV10-3 to TRBJ2-7; D is ambiguous. The germline V gene has CDR1 ENHRY and CDR2 SYGVKD. V dropped 0 bases and J dropped 2 bases, with 8 bases sitting between them. The CDR3 is 14 amino acids. Written as DNA, the CDR3 is TGTGCCATCAGTGAGTCGCCGGGTACCTACGAGCAGTACTTC. Translated: CAISESPGTYEQYF.

The J gene is TRBJ2-2, the V gene TRBV15; TRBD2 is a possible D gene (5 bases). Trimming shortened V by 3 bases and J by 6 bases, and 14 bases separated the two germline ends. This CDR3 has 15 amino acids. Germline V gene data show CDR1 as LNHNV and CDR2 as YYDKDF (reference sequence). The CDR3 reads CATSSFVVGAGELFF. The CDR3 DNA sequence: TGTGCCACCAGCAGTTTCGTCGTCGGGGCCGGGGAGCTGTTTTTT.